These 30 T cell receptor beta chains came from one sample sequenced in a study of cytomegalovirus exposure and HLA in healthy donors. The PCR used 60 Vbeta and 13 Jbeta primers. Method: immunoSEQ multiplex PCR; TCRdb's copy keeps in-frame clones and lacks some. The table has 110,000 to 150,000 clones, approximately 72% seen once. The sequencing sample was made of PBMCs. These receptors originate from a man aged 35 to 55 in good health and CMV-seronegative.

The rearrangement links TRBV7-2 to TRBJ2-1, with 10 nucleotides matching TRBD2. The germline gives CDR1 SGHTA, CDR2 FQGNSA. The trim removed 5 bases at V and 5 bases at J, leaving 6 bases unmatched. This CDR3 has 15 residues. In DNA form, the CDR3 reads TGTGCCAGCAGCCTCCTAGCGGGAGACCACAATGAGCAGTTCTTC. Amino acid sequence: CASSLLAGDHNEQFF.

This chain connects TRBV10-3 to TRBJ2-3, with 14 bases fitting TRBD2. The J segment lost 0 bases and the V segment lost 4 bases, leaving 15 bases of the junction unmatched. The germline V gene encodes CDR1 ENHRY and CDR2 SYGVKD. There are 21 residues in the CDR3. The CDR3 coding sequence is TGTGCCATCAGTGGGGGACCCGGCCCGGGACTAGCGGGAGAGAGCACAGATACGCAGTATTTT. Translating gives CAISGGPGPGLAGESTDTQYF.

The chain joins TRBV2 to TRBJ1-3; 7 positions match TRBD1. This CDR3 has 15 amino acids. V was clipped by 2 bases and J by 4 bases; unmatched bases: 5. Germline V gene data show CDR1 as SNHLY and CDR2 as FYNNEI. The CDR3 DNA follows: TGTGCCAGCAGTGAATCAACAGGGGTGGGAAACACCATATATTTT. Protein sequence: CASSESTGVGNTIYF.

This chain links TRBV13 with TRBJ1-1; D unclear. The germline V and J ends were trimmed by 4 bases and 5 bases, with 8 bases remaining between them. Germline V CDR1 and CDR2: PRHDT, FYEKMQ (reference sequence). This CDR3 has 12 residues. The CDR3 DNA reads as TGTGCCAGCAGCTCCTTCGGGACTGAAGCTTTCTTT. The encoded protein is CASSSFGTEAFF.

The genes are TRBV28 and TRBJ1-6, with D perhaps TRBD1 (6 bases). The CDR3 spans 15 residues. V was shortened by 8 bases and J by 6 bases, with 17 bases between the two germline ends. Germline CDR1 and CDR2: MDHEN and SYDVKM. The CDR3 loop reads CASGPQGNVNSPLHF. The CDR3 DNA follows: TGTGCCAGCGGCCCACAGGGAAATGTTAATTCACCCCTCCACTTT.

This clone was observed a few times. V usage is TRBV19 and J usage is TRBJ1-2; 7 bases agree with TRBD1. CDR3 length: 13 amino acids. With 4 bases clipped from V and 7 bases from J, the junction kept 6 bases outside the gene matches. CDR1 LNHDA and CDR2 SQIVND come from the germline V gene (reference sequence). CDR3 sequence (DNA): TGTGCCAGTAGTACACAGACAGGGAGTGGCTACACCTTC. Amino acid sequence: CASSTQTGSGYTF.

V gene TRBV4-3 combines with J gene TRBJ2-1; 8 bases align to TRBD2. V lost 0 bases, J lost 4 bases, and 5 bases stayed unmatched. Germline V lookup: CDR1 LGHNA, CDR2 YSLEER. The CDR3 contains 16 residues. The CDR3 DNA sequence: TGCGCCAGCAGCCAAGAAGGCGGGAGGAGTTACAATGAGCAGTTCTTC. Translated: CASSQEGGRSYNEQFF.

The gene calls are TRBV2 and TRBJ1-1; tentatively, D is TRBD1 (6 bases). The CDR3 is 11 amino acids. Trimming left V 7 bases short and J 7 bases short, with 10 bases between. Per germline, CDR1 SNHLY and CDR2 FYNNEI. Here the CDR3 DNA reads TGTGCCAGCACGGGACATTATGAAGCTTTCTTT. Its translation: CASTGHYEAFF. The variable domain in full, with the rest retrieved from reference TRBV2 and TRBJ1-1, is EPEVTQTPSHQVTQMGQEVILRCVPISNHLYFYWYRQILGQKVEFLVSFYNNEISEKSEIFDDQFSVERPDGSNFTLKIRSTKLEDSAMYFCASTGHYEAFFGQGTRLTVV.

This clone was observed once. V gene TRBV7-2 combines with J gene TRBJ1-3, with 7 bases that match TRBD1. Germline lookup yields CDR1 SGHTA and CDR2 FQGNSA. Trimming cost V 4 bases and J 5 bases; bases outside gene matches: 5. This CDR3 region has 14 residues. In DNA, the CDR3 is TGTGCCAGCAGCTCAGGGGGACAGCGAAACACCATATATTTT. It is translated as CASSSGGQRNTIYF.

The CDR3 sequence is CASSPPKLATPYEQYF. CDR3 bases: TGTGCCAGCAGCCCCCCCAAACTAGCAACTCCCTACGAGCAGTACTTC. This chain connects TRBV21-1 to TRBJ2-7; TRBD2 was called by the table and not checked on the DNA. TRBV21-1 is a recognized pseudogene. CDR3 length: 16 residues.

CDR3 loop: CASSIIHRGEQYF. In DNA, the CDR3 is TGTGCCAGTAGTATTATCCATAGAGGGGAGCAGTACTTC. V is TRBV19 and J is TRBJ2-7; possible D gene TRBD2, 5 bases. Deletions cut 3 bases from V and 7 bases from J, with 13 bases between. The length of the CDR3 is 13 residues. Germline V lookup: CDR1 LNHDA, CDR2 SQIVND (reference sequence). Full variable domain (outside the CDR3, taken from reference TRBV19 and TRBJ2-7): DGGITQSPKYLFRKEGQNVTLSCEQNLNHDAMYWYRQDPGQGLRLIYYSQIVNDFQKGDIAEGYSVSREKKESFPLTVTSAQKNPTAFYLCASSIIHRGEQYFGPGTRLTVT.

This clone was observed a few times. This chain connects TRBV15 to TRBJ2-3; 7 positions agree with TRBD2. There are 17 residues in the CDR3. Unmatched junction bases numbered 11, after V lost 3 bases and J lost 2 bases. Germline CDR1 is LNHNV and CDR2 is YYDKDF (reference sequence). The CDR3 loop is CATSRGDWGGPTDTQYF. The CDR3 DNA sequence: TGTGCCACCAGCAGGGGGGATTGGGGGGGACCCACAGATACGCAGTATTTT.

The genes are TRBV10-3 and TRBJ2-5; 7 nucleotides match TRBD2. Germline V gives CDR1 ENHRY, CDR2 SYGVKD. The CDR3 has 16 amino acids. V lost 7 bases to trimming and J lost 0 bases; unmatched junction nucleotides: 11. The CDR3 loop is CAITSLAPRNQETQYF. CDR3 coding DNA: TGTGCCATCACCTCACTAGCGCCACGGAACCAAGAGACCCAGTACTTC.

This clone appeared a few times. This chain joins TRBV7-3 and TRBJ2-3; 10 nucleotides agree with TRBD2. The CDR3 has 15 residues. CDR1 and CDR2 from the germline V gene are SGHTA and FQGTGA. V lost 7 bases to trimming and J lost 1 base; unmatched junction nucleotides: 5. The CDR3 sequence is CASTPGLAGTDTQYF. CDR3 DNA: TGTGCCAGCACCCCAGGACTAGCGGGCACAGATACGCAGTATTTT.

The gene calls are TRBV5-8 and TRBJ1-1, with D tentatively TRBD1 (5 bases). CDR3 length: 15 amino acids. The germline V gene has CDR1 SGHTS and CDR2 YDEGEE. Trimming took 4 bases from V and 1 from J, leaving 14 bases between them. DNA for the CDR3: TGTGCCAGCAGCGCGGCGAGGAGGGGGAACACTGAAGCTTTCTTT. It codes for CASSAARRGNTEAFF.

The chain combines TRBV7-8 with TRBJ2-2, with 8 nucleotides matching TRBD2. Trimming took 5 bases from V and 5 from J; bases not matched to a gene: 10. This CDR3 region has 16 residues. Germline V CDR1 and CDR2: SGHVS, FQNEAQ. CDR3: CASSLRSGSGTGELFF. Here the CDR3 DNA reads TGTGCCAGCAGCCTCCGAAGCGGGAGTGGGACCGGGGAGCTGTTTTTT.

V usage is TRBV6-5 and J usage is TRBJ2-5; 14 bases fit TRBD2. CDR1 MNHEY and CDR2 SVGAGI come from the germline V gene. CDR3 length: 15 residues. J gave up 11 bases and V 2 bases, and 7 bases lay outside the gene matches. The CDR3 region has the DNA TGTGCCAGCAGTTACACGGGACTAGCGGGAGATGAGCAGTACTTC. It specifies CASSYTGLAGDEQYF.

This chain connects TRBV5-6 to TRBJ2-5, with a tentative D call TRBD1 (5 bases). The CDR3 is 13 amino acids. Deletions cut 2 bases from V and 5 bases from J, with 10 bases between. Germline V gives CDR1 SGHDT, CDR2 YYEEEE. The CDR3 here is CASSLSGKETQYF. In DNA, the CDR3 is TGTGCCAGCAGCTTATCAGGGAAGGAGACCCAGTACTTC.

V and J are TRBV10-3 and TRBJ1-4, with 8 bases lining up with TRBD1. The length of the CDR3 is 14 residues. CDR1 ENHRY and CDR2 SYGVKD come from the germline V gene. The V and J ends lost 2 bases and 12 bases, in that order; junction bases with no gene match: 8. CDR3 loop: CAISETGGVRELFF. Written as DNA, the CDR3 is TGTGCCATCAGTGAGACAGGGGGGGTTCGGGAACTGTTTTTT.

The CDR3 bases are TGTGCCAGCAGCTTTAACTCGGGACTTTCTGGAAACACCATATATTTT. Its translation: CASSFNSGLSGNTIYF. The chain uses TRBV9 and TRBJ1-3, with TRBD1 as a possible D gene (5 bases). Germline lookup yields CDR1 SGDLS and CDR2 YYNGEE. The CDR3 contains 16 residues. V lost 4 bases and J lost 1, with 15 bases in between.

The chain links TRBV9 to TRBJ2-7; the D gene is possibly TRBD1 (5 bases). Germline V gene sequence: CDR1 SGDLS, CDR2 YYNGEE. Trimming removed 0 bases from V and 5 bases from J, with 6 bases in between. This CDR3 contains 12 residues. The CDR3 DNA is TGTGCCAGCAGCGTAGAAGGGGACGAGCAGTACTTC. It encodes CASSVEGDEQYF.

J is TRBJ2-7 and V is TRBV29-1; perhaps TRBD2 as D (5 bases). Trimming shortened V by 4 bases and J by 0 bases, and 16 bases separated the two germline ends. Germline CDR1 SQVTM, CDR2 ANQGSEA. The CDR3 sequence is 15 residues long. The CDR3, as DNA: TGCAGCGTTGTGGGGAGCGGAGGAAGCTCCTACGAGCAGTACTTC. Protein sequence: CSVVGSGGSSYEQYF.

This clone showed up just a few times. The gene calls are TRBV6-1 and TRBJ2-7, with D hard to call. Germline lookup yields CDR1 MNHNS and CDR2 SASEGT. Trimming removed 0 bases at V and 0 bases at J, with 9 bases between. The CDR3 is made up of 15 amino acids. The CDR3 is CASSEARISSYEQYF. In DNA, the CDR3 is TGTGCCAGCAGTGAAGCCAGGATCAGCTCCTACGAGCAGTACTTC.

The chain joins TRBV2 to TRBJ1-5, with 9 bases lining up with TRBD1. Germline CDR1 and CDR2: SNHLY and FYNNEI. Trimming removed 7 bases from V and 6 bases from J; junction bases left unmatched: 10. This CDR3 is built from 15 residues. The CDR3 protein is CASTPTGTGLQPQHF. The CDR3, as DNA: TGTGCCAGCACCCCCACGGGGACAGGGCTTCAGCCCCAGCATTTT.

Here the CDR3 reads CASSGAGTGAYEQYF. CDR3 nucleotides: TGTGCCAGCAGCGGAGCCGGGACAGGGGCCTACGAGCAGTACTTC. V is TRBV6-1 and J is TRBJ2-7; 10 bases fit TRBD1. The V gene's germline CDR1 is MNHNS and CDR2 SASEGT. This CDR3 comprises 15 residues. The trim removed 6 bases at V and 2 bases at J, leaving 7 bases unmatched.

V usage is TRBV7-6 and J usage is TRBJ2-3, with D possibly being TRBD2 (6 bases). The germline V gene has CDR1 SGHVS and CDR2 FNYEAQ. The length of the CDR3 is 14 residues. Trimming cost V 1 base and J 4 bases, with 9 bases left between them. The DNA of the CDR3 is TGTGCCAGCAGCTTAGGTAGCGGCCCAGATACGCAGTATTTT. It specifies CASSLGSGPDTQYF. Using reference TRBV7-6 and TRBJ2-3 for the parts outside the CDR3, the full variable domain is GAGVSQSPRYKVTKRGQDVALRCDPISGHVSLYWYRQALGQGPEFLTYFNYEAQQDKSGLPNDRFSAERPEGSISTLTIQRTEQRDSAMYRCASSLGSGPDTQYFGPGTRLTVL.

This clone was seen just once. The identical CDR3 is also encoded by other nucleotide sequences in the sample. The CDR3 loop is CASSIGQGGTEAFF. The CDR3 bases are TGCGCCAGCAGCATAGGACAGGGAGGCACTGAAGCTTTCTTT. This chain links TRBV5-1 with TRBJ1-1, with 8 bases that match TRBD1. The J segment lost 4 bases and the V segment lost 4 bases, leaving 6 bases of the junction unmatched. From germline, CDR1 is SGHRS and CDR2 YFSETQ. The CDR3 is 14 residues long.

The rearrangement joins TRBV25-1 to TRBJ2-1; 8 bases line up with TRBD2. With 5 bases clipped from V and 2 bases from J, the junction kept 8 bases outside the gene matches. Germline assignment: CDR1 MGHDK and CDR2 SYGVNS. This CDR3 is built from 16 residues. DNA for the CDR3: TGTGCCAGCAGTCCCGGCGGGAGGCCGACCTACAATGAGCAGTTCTTC. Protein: CASSPGGRPTYNEQFF.

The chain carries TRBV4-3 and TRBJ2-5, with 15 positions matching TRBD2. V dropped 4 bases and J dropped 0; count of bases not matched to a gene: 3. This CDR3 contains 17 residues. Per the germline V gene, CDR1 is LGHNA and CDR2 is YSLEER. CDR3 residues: CASSPGTSGRYQETQYF. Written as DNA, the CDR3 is TGCGCCAGCAGCCCAGGGACTAGCGGGAGGTACCAAGAGACCCAGTACTTC.

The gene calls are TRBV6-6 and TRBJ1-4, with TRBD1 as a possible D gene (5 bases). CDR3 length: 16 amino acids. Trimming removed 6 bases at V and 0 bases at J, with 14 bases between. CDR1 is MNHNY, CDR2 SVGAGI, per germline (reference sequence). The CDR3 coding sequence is TGTGCCAGCAGCACCGCTAGGGGTGCAACTAATGAAAAACTGTTTTTT. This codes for CASSTARGATNEKLFF.